The rows below give T cell receptor beta chains drawn from one sample of a study of shared clonotypes between healthy human individuals. Profiling relied on immunoSEQ multiplex PCR, and the TCRdb table lists in-frame clones only, not all of them. The sample holds 1.5 million to 2.5 million clones; about 94% are singletons and the top ten take roughly 1%. Source material: naive CD8+ T cells sorted from blood. The receptors were sampled from a man between 18 and 35 years old in good health. CDR3s include the opening cysteine and the closing phenylalanine or tryptophan. D genes are given only for firm matches. The listing skips clone size in some rows; elsewhere it reads once, few, many or a size class.

. | TRBJ2-7 | TRBV4-1 | . | TGCGCCAGCAGCCAAGAGTTCGCCACCTACGAGCAGTACTTC | CASSQEFATYEQYF
. | TRBJ2-1 | TRBV5-6 | . | TGTGCCAGCAGCTTGCGCTCGTGGCAGGGTTACTACAATGAGCAGTTCTTC | CASSLRSWQGYYNEQFF
once | TRBJ2-5 | TRBV4-3 | . | TGCGCCAGCAGCCAAGATATCCACGAGGGGACTGTACAAGAGACCCAGTACTTC | CASSQDIHEGTVQETQYF
. | TRBJ2-7 | TRBV28 | . | TGTGCCAGCAGTTTCTCCGAAGAAGGTTCCGAGCAGTACTTC | CASSFSEEGSEQYF
. | TRBJ2-2 | TRBV6-5 | . | TGTGCCAGCGGCGCCGGACAGAACACCGGGGAGCTGTTTTTT | CASGAGQNTGELFF
. | TRBJ1-2 | TRBV5-6 | TRBD1 | TGTGCCAGCAGCTCCACTTCTAGACAGGGTAGAACCTATGGCTACACCTTC | CASSSTSRQGRTYGYTF
. | TRBJ2-3 | TRBV4-3 | TRBD2 | TGCGCCAGCAGCCAAGACTCCCAGCGGGGGTACACAGATACGCAGTATTTT | CASSQDSQRGYTDTQYF
. | TRBJ2-2 | TRBV5-4 | TRBD1 | TGTGCCAGCAGCGCGGGGATCGGGACAGGCTTATACACCGGGGAGCTGTTTTTT | CASSAGIGTGLYTGELFF
. | TRBJ2-7 | TRBV5-5 | . | TGTGCCAGCAGCCTCACCTCGGACATGTCCTACGAGCAGTACTTC | CASSLTSDMSYEQYF
once | TRBJ2-1 | TRBV6-5 | . | TGTGCCAGCAGTTACGGGGCTAGACTAAACAATGAGCAGTTCTTC | CASSYGARLNNEQFF
. | TRBJ2-7 | TRBV10-1 | . | TGCGCCAGCAGTGGACAGGATCTCGACGAGCAGTACTTC | CASSGQDLDEQYF
. | TRBJ2-1 | TRBV14 | . | TGTGCCAGCAGCCGAGATTTCACCAATGAGCAGTTCTTC | CASSRDFTNEQFF
. | TRBJ2-1 | TRBV4-1 | . | TGCGCCAGCAGCCCGAGGGCGTCGGACAGCTCCTACAATGAGCAGTTCTTC | CASSPRASDSSYNEQFF
. | TRBJ1-5 | TRBV6-6 | . | TGTGCCAGCAGAAGGACAGTCAGCAATCAGCCCCAGCATTTT | CASRRTVSNQPQHF
. | TRBJ2-2 | TRBV6-5 | TRBD1 | TGTGCCAGCAGTTACGGACAGGTGAACACCGGGGAGCTGTTTTTT | CASSYGQVNTGELFF
once | TRBJ2-3 | TRBV4-3 | . | TGCGCCAGCAGCCAAGATCGTGGATGGAGTGGGCAGGGAGATACGCAGTATTTT | CASSQDRGWSGQGDTQYF
. | TRBJ2-7 | TRBV7-7 | . | TGTGCTAGCAGCCCAATGGGGACCTCCTACGAGCAGTACTTC | CASSPMGTSYEQYF
. | TRBJ2-5 | TRBV5-4 | . | TGTGCCAGCAGCTGGACCCTTGAAGAGACCCAGTACTTC | CASSWTLEETQYF
once | TRBJ1-5 | TRBV21-1 | . | TGTGCCAGCGCACCGGGGGCGGGCCGGAGCAATCAGCCCCAGCATTTT | CASAPGAGRSNQPQHF
. | TRBJ2-3 | TRBV5-8 | . | TGTGCCAGCAGCTTGGGCGGAGCGGATACGCAGTATTTT | CASSLGGADTQYF
. | TRBJ1-1 | TRBV6-5 | . | TGTGCCAGCAGTCCCGGGGAGGGGAACACTGAAGCTTTCTTT | CASSPGEGNTEAFF
. | TRBJ1-5 | TRBV30 | . | TGTGCCTGGAGCATGGATCAGGGAAGTCGGCAGCCCCAGCATTTT | CAWSMDQGSRQPQHF
. | TRBJ2-3 | TRBV13 | TRBD1 | TGTGCCAGCAGCTTCGGGACAGGGGACCCCACAGATACGCAGTATTTT | CASSFGTGDPTDTQYF
. | TRBJ1-1 | TRBV2 | . | TGTGCCAGCAGTCAGAACTATATCGGGACGGCTGGTGGGAACACTGAAGCTTTCTTT | CASSQNYIGTAGGNTEAFF
. | TRBJ2-3 | TRBV6-5 | . | TGTGCCAGCAGTTACTCGGCCACAGATACGCAGTATTTT | CASSYSATDTQYF
. | TRBJ2-3 | TRBV7-9 | TRBD2 | TGTGCCAGCAGCTCGGGACTAGCGGGAGGGGACGGTAGAAATACGCAGTATTTT | CASSSGLAGGDGRNTQYF
. | TRBJ2-7 | TRBV28 | TRBD1 | TGTGCCAGCAGTGCGACCGGGACAGTGAGCTCCTACGAGCAGTACTTC | CASSATGTVSSYEQYF
. | TRBJ1-5 | TRBV27 | . | TGTGCCAGCGGCCCCGGGGCGGTGAATCAGCCCCAGCATTTT | CASGPGAVNQPQHF
. | TRBJ1-1 | TRBV27 | . | TGTGCCAGCAGTCGGACGTTGAACACTGAAGCTTTCTTT | CASSRTLNTEAFF
. | TRBJ2-1 | TRBV5-4 | . | TGTGCCAGCAGCTTGGCGACGGGTGAGCAGTTCTTC | CASSLATGEQFF
. | TRBJ2-4 | TRBV10-2 | . | TGCGCCAGCAGTGGGGGGGCCAAAAACATTCAGTACTTC | CASSGGAKNIQYF
. | TRBJ2-2 | TRBV19 | . | TGTGCCAGTAGTTGGGCAGGGAACACCGGGGAGCTGTTTTTT | CASSWAGNTGELFF
. | TRBJ2-1 | TRBV6-5 | . | TGTGCCAGCACCGACAGTTCCTACAATGAGCAGTTCTTC | CASTDSSYNEQFF
. | TRBJ2-3 | TRBV11-3 | . | TGTGCCAGCACTAACCCCCCGCCGGGGTACACAGATACGCAGTATTTT | CASTNPPPGYTDTQYF
once | TRBJ2-7 | TRBV11-2 | . | TGTGCCAGCAGCTTAGATCTTGGACTGTACTACGAGCAGTACTTC | CASSLDLGLYYEQYF
. | TRBJ1-2 | TRBV7-8 | . | TGTGCCAGCAGCTTAGTCCCAGGGAATCTCTTTGGCTACACCTTC | CASSLVPGNLFGYTF
. | TRBJ2-7 | TRBV7-9 | TRBD1 | TGTGCCAGCAGCCCGCCAGGGGGCAACTACGAGCAGTACTTC | CASSPPGGNYEQYF
. | TRBJ2-7 | TRBV10-2 | . | TGCGCCAGCAGTGAGTTTTACAGGACGTCGGCAGACGAGCAGTACTTC | CASSEFYRTSADEQYF
once | TRBJ2-1 | TRBV11-1 | TRBD1 | TGTGCCAGCAGCTTAGCCCCGACAGGGGGTGTTTACAATGAGCAGTTCTTC | CASSLAPTGGVYNEQFF
. | TRBJ1-5 | TRBV7-8 | . | TGTGCCAGCAGCCTAGGCTTAGAGCCCCAGCATTTT | CASSLGLEPQHF
. | TRBJ2-7 | TRBV29-1 | . | TGCAGCGTTGAAGGGCGGAGGGCCTACGAGCAGTACTTC | CSVEGRRAYEQYF
. | TRBJ1-6 | TRBV30 | . | TGTGCCTGGGACTCTATCAGGGGAAGTGGTTCACCCCTCCACTTT | CAWDSIRGSGSPLHF